The 5 T cell receptor beta chains reported below all come from one sample, sequenced in a study of control samples from healthy donors and cancer patients. Sequenced by immunoSEQ multiplex PCR; TCRdb stores in-frame clones only, minus some. The sample yields under 150,000 clones, 93% seen once. Material for sequencing was blood. These receptors all come from a man aged 25 to 45 in good health.

This sequence joins TRBV7-8 and TRBJ2-1; 8 positions match TRBD2. The CDR3 sequence is 14 residues long. Trimming took 5 bases from V and 9 from J; bases not matched to a gene: 9. Germline V gives CDR1 SGHVS, CDR2 FQNEAQ. The DNA for the CDR3 is TGTGCCAGCAGCCCCGCACGGGGGGGGAGTGAGCAGTTCTTC. It codes for CASSPARGGSEQFF. Full variable domain (remainder filled in from reference TRBV7-8 and TRBJ2-1): GAGVSQSPRYKVAKRGQDVALRCDPISGHVSLFWYQQALGQGPEFLTYFQNEAQLDKSGLPSDRFFAERPEGSVSTLKIQRTQQEDSAVYLCASSPARGGSEQFFGPGTRLTVL.

The V and J genes are TRBV7-9 and TRBJ1-3, with TRBD1 matching over 7 bases. CDR3 size: 12 residues. The trim removed 7 bases at V and 9 bases at J, leaving 6 bases unmatched. Per germline, CDR1 SEHNR and CDR2 FQNEAQ (reference sequence). The CDR3 here is CASTGGDGTIYF. The CDR3 DNA is TGTGCCAGCACAGGGGGGGATGGCACCATATATTTT.

The chain links TRBV29-1 to TRBJ2-3; TRBD1 agrees at 12 bases. This CDR3 is 14 amino acids long. Trimming removed 7 bases from V and 3 bases from J; junction bases left unmatched: 5. From germline, CDR1 is SQVTM and CDR2 ANQGSEA. Here the CDR3 reads CSARDRGLTDTQYF. The CDR3 region has the DNA TGCAGCGCGAGGGACAGGGGGCTTACAGATACGCAGTATTTT.

This clone was counted a few times. CDR3 nucleotides: TGTGCCAGCAGTTTTAGTCCGCGGGGGAACACTGAAGCTTTCTTT. Its protein product is CASSFSPRGNTEAFF. The chain uses TRBV27 and TRBJ1-1, with D uncertain. This CDR3 contains 15 residues. CDR1 and CDR2 from the germline V gene are MNHEY and SMNVEV (reference sequence). Trimming cost V 3 bases and J 1 base, with 12 bases left between them.

The chain recombines TRBV6-5 with TRBJ2-5; D perhaps matches TRBD2 (5 bases). V was pared by 6 bases and J by 1 base, with 15 bases between. The CDR3 sequence is 15 residues long. Germline-derived CDR1 and CDR2 are MNHEY and SVGAGI. CDR3 protein: CASSGVGSSQETQYF. The CDR3 bases are TGTGCCAGCAGCGGGGTGGGTTCTTCCCAAGAGACCCAGTACTTC.